Below, 25 T cell receptor beta chains from the same sample are listed, as sequenced in a study of blood T cell repertoires in COVID-19. Only in-frame clones appear in the TCRdb table, and some are missing; sequencing was by immunoSEQ multiplex PCR. Of some 95,000 clones in the sample, around three quarters were seen once. Sequencing was performed on peripheral blood. These receptors were taken from a man aged 50-60 years who had recovered from COVID-19.

The rearrangement links TRBV6-4 to TRBJ2-7; the D gene is possibly TRBD2 (6 bases). The germline CDR1 and CDR2 sequences are MRHNA and SNTAGT. The CDR3 is 13 amino acids. Trimming took off 0 bases at V and 6 bases at J, with 9 bases between the two ends. The CDR3 protein is CASSDSTGSEQYF. CDR3 DNA: TGTGCCAGCAGTGACTCTACCGGGAGCGAGCAGTACTTC.

The CDR3 DNA follows: TGTGCCAGCATCAGGGATTATAATTCACCCCTCCACTTT. Translating it yields CASIRDYNSPLHF. The chain uses TRBV2 and TRBJ1-6; D possibly corresponds to TRBD1 (5 bases). The CDR3 runs 13 residues. Germline CDR1 and CDR2: SNHLY and FYNNEI. Trimming removed 7 bases at V and 4 bases at J, with 8 bases between.

This clone appeared once. The chain recombines TRBV4-1 with TRBJ1-6, with D unclear. The CDR3 sequence is 14 residues long. The V and J ends lost 3 bases and 2 bases respectively, with 5 bases between them. Germline CDR1 is MGHRA and CDR2 is YSYEKL. CDR3 amino acids: CASSQGPYNSPLHF. In DNA form, the CDR3 reads TGCGCCAGCAGCCAGGGCCCCTATAATTCACCCCTCCACTTT.

This clone was seen more than once but under ten times. V usage is TRBV5-4 and J usage is TRBJ2-2; TRBD2 matches at 8 bases. Germline loops: CDR1 SGHNT, CDR2 YYREEE (reference sequence). The CDR3 spans 17 residues. The ends lost 1 base at V and 4 bases at J; junction bases unmatched: 9. As DNA, the CDR3 is TGTGCCAGCAGCTTGCTCGGCGGGACTAGAGTCACCGGGGAGCTGTTTTTT. Its translation is CASSLLGGTRVTGELFF.

This clone was seen many times. V usage is TRBV27 and J usage is TRBJ1-2, with a tentative D call TRBD1 (6 bases). The CDR3 extends over 14 amino acids. Trimming took 3 bases from V and 4 from J, leaving 12 bases between them. Germline V lookup: CDR1 MNHEY, CDR2 SMNVEV (reference sequence). The CDR3 here is CASSLGGQPYGYTF. In nucleotides, the CDR3 is TGTGCCAGCAGTTTGGGTGGACAGCCCTATGGCTACACCTTC.

J is TRBJ2-1 and V is TRBV6-2 or TRBV6-3; the D gene is possibly TRBD1 (5 bases). CDR1 and CDR2 from the germline V gene are MNHEY and SVGEGT. Trimming shortened V by 6 bases and J by 3 bases, and 24 bases separated the two germline ends. CDR3 size: 18 residues. The CDR3 here is CASSLYPAGKVGYNEQFF. CDR3 bases: TGTGCCAGCAGCCTTTACCCGGCAGGGAAGGTAGGCTACAATGAGCAGTTCTTC.

CDR3 DNA: TGCGCCAGCAGCCTAACTGTTTCCGGGACAGGGAACGATGGCTACACCTTC. It specifies CASSLTVSGTGNDGYTF. This chain connects TRBV4-3 to TRBJ1-2, with TRBD1 matching 9 bases. Germline CDR1 reads LGHNA; CDR2 reads YSLEER. V gave up 4 bases and J gave up 6 bases; unmatched junction bases: 15. The CDR3 runs 17 residues.

The rearrangement uses TRBV6-6 and TRBJ2-1, with 8 bases fitting TRBD2. This CDR3 contains 16 residues. Germline assignment: CDR1 MNHNY and CDR2 SVGAGI (reference sequence). Trimming took 6 bases from V and 7 from J; bases not matched to a gene: 14. The CDR3 DNA sequence: TGTGCCAGCAGCCCTGAAGCGGGAGTAATTAGAAATGAGCAGTTCTTC. Translating gives CASSPEAGVIRNEQFF.

V gene TRBV5-4 combines with J gene TRBJ2-5; D ambiguous. CDR1 and CDR2 (germline): SGHNT, YYREEE (reference sequence). The CDR3 has 15 residues. The V gene lost 0 bases and the J gene lost 5 bases, with 14 bases spanning the gap. Written as DNA, the CDR3 is TGTGCCAGCAGCTTGGTGTCAGCTTCGCGGGAGACCCAGTACTTC. It yields the protein CASSLVSASRETQYF. Together with reference TRBV5-4 and TRBJ2-5, the CDR3 gives the full variable domain: ETGVTQSPTHLIKTRGQQVTLRCSSQSGHNTVSWYQQALGQGPQFIFQYYREEENGRGNFPPRFSGLQFPNYSSELNVNALELDDSALYLCASSLVSASRETQYFGPGTRLLVL.

This clone has more than one count but fewer than ten. The J gene is TRBJ2-3, the V gene TRBV5-5; 9 nucleotides agree with TRBD1. This CDR3 is 15 amino acids long. CDR1 SGHKS and CDR2 YYEKEE come from the germline V gene (reference sequence). J gave up 6 bases and V 1 base, and 6 bases lay outside the gene matches. The DNA for the CDR3 is TGTGCCAGCAGCTTGAGACCGGGACAGGGTGATACGCAGTATTTT. Its translation: CASSLRPGQGDTQYF.

This clone was picked up one time. The rearrangement joins TRBV29-1 to TRBJ2-6, with D possibly being TRBD2 (5 bases). The CDR3 runs 15 residues. Germline V lookup: CDR1 SQVTM, CDR2 ANQGSEA. The V end lost 3 bases, the J end lost 0 bases, and 9 bases lay between the germline ends. The CDR3 sequence: CSVDGRGSGANVLTF. The CDR3 DNA reads TGCAGCGTTGATGGACGGGGCTCTGGGGCCAACGTCCTGACTTTC.

The chain recombines TRBV6-5 with TRBJ2-5, with D possibly being TRBD2 (5 bases). Germline V gene data show CDR1 as MNHEY and CDR2 as SVGAGI. Trimming shortened V by 5 bases and J by 4 bases, and 11 bases separated the two germline ends. This CDR3 is built from 13 residues. The CDR3 bases are TGTGCCAGCAGTCTCGTGGGGAGAGAGACCCAGTACTTC. This sequence encodes CASSLVGRETQYF.

This sequence joins TRBV6-2 or TRBV6-3 and TRBJ2-7, with 10 bases identical to TRBD1. Germline lookup yields CDR1 MNHEY and CDR2 SVGEGT. This CDR3 spans 14 amino acids. V dropped 4 bases and J dropped 3; count of bases not matched to a gene: 3. CDR3 in amino acids: CASSLGQGVYEQYF. The DNA for the CDR3 is TGTGCCAGCAGTTTAGGACAGGGGGTCTACGAGCAGTACTTC.

This clone appeared a single time. This sequence joins TRBV27 and TRBJ1-1; D might be TRBD1 (6 bases). The V gene lost 1 base and the J gene lost 1 base, with 10 bases spanning the gap. Looked up from germline, CDR1 is MNHEY and CDR2 is SMNVEV (reference sequence). The CDR3 is 15 residues long. The CDR3 spells CASSLYGTQNTEAFF. In nucleotides, the CDR3 is TGTGCCAGCAGTTTATATGGGACACAGAACACTGAAGCTTTCTTT.

The V call is TRBV10-3, the J call TRBJ2-3, with TRBD2 matching 13 bases. Trimming cost V 6 bases and J 1 base; bases outside gene matches: 1. The CDR3 totals 15 residues. Per the germline V gene, CDR1 is ENHRY and CDR2 is SYGVKD. For the CDR3, the DNA is TGTGCCATCAGAGGACTAGCGGGGGGCACAGATACGCAGTATTTT. This encodes CAIRGLAGGTDTQYF.

The chain carries TRBV11-2 and TRBJ1-4; TRBD1 aligns across 7 bases. CDR1 is SGHAT, CDR2 FQNNGV, per germline. The trim removed 6 bases at V and 7 bases at J, leaving 11 bases unmatched. CDR3 length: 15 amino acids. In DNA, the CDR3 is TGTGCCAGCAGTCCGTCGGGACAGTGGCCTGAAAAACTGTTTTTT. Residues: CASSPSGQWPEKLFF.

The rearrangement links TRBV28 to TRBJ2-5; possibly TRBD2 for D (6 bases). Trimming stripped 5 bases from V and 4 bases from J, with 17 bases between. Germline CDR1 and CDR2: MDHEN and SYDVKM. The CDR3 spans 15 residues. The CDR3 reads CASSPMGGTLETQYF. CDR3 DNA: TGTGCCAGCAGTCCCATGGGTGGGACTTTAGAGACCCAGTACTTC.

This sequence joins TRBV5-6 and TRBJ1-6; no firm D call. This CDR3 has 13 amino acids. V lost 4 bases to trimming and J lost 8 bases, with 10 bases between them. Germline V gene sequence: CDR1 SGHDT, CDR2 YYEEEE. The CDR3 sequence is CASSLLYDSPLHF. Written as DNA, the CDR3 is TGTGCCAGCAGCCTATTGTATGATTCACCCCTCCACTTT.

The chain has TRBV7-3 and TRBJ2-3, with no clear D. V lost 4 bases to trimming and J lost 6 bases, with 11 bases between them. The CDR3 loop spans 13 amino acids. Germline CDR1 is SGHTA and CDR2 is FQGTGA. Written as DNA, the CDR3 is TGTGCCAGCAGCTCCGAAATAGAGGATACGCAGTATTTT. Encoded protein: CASSSEIEDTQYF.

This clone has a handful of counts. The CDR3 DNA reads TGCGCCAGCAGCCAAGAAGGGACAGGGGGCATGGGGCAGTACTTC. Amino acid sequence: CASSQEGTGGMGQYF. The chain is built from TRBV4-1 and TRBJ2-7; 12 bases align to TRBD1. The germline gives CDR1 MGHRA, CDR2 YSYEKL. The junction had 6 bases not matched to a gene; V was cut back by 0 bases and J by 9 bases. The CDR3 sequence is 15 residues long.

This rearrangement joins TRBV27 to TRBJ1-5, with D perhaps matching TRBD1 (6 bases). From germline, CDR1 is MNHEY and CDR2 SMNVEV (reference sequence). The V and J ends lost 6 bases and 7 bases respectively, with 19 bases between them. The CDR3 covers 15 residues. The CDR3 DNA reads as TGTGCCAGCAGGGTCCGGGGGGCTGCAGAACAGCCCCAGCATTTT. Encoded protein: CASRVRGAAEQPQHF.

This clone has just a few counts. The chain links TRBV19 to TRBJ2-3; TRBD1 is a possible D gene (5 bases). V shed 6 bases and J shed 0 bases, with 10 bases lying between them. The germline CDR1 and CDR2 sequences are LNHDA and SQIVND (reference sequence). The CDR3 has 14 residues. The CDR3 protein is CASSSTASTDTQYF. DNA of the CDR3: TGTGCCAGTAGCTCGACAGCTAGCACAGATACGCAGTATTTT.

V is TRBV19 and J is TRBJ1-1; unclear D gene. The CDR3 is 14 residues long. Germline lookup yields CDR1 LNHDA and CDR2 SQIVND (reference sequence). V was cut by 6 bases and J by 0 bases, with 11 bases left in between. As DNA, the CDR3 is TGTGCCAGTAGATCACAGTTAATGAACACTGAAGCTTTCTTT. The encoded protein is CASRSQLMNTEAFF.

The chain has TRBV6-2 or TRBV6-3 and TRBJ2-7; D is unresolved. Germline-derived CDR1 and CDR2 are MNHEY and SVGEGT. The V end lost 5 bases, the J end lost 5 bases, and 10 bases lay between the germline ends. This CDR3 is built from 12 residues. This CDR3 is CASSLRSHEQYF. The DNA for the CDR3 is TGTGCCAGCAGTCTCCGGTCCCACGAGCAGTACTTC.

This clone appeared once. The V and J genes are TRBV28 and TRBJ1-3; a weak D match, TRBD1 (5 bases). The V end lost 8 bases, the J end lost 4 bases, and 15 bases lay between the germline ends. CDR3 length equals 14 residues. CDR1 MDHEN and CDR2 SYDVKM come from the germline V gene. The CDR3 sequence: CASLSQGVGNTIYF. In DNA form, the CDR3 reads TGTGCCAGCCTATCACAAGGGGTCGGAAACACCATATATTTT.